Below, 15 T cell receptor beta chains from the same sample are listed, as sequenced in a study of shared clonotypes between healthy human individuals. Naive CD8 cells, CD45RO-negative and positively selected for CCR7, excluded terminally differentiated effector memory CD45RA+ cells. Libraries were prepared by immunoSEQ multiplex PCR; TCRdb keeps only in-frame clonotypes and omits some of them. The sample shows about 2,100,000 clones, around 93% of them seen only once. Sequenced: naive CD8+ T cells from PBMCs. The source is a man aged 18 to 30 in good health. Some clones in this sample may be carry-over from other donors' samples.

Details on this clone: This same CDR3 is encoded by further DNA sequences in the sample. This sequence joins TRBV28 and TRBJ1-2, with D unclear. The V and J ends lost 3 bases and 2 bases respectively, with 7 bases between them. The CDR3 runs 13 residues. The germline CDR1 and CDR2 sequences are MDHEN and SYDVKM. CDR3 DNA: TGTGCCAGCAGTTTTGGACTGAACTATGGCTACACCTTC. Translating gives CASSFGLNYGYTF.

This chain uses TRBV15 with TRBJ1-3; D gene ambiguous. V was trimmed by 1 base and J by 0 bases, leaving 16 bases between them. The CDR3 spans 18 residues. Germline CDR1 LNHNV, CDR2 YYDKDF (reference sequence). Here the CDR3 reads CATSRVLRRPSSGNTIYF. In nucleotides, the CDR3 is TGTGCCACCAGCAGAGTACTTAGACGTCCTTCCTCTGGAAACACCATATATTTT.

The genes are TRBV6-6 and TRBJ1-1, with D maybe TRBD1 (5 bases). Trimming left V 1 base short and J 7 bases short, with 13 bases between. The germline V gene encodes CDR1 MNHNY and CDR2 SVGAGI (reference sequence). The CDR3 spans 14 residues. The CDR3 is CASSYWGGNNEAFF. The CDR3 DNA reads TGTGCCAGCAGTTACTGGGGGGGTAATAATGAAGCTTTCTTT.

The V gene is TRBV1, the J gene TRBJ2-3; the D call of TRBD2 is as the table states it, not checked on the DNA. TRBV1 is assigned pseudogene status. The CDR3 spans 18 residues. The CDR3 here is CTSSQALAGGASTDTQYF. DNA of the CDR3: TGCACCAGCAGCCAAGCCCTAGCGGGGGGTGCGAGCACAGATACGCAGTATTTT.

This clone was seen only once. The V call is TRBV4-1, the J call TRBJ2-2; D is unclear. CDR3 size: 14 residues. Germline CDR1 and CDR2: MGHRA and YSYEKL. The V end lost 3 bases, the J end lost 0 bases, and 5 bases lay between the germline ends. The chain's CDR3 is CASSQVPNTGELFF. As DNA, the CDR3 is TGCGCCAGCAGCCAGGTCCCGAACACCGGGGAGCTGTTTTTT.

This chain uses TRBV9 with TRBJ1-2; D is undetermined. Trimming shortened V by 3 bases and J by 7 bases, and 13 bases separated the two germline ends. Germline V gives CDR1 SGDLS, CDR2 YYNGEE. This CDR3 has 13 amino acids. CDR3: CASSASEGSGYTF. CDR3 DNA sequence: TGTGCCAGCAGCGCCTCAGAGGGAAGTGGCTACACCTTC. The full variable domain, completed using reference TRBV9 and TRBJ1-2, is DSGVTQTPKHLITATGQRVTLRCSPRSGDLSVYWYQQSLDQGLQFLIQYYNGEERAKGNILERFSAQQFPDLHSELNLSSLELGDSALYFCASSASEGSGYTFGSGTRLTVV.

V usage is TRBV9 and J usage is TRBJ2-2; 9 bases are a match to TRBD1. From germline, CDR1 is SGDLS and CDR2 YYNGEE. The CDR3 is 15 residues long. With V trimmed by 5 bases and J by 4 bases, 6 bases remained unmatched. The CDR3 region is CASRPGTGTTGELFF. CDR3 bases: TGTGCCAGCAGGCCCGGGACAGGGACCACCGGGGAGCTGTTTTTT.

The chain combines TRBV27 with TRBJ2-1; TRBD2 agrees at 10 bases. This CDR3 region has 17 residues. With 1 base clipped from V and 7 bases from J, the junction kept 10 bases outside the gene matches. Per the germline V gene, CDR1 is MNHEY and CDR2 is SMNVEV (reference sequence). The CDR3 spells CASSLLVASGSGNEQFF. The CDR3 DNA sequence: TGTGCCAGCAGTTTATTAGTGGCTAGCGGGAGTGGTAATGAGCAGTTCTTC.

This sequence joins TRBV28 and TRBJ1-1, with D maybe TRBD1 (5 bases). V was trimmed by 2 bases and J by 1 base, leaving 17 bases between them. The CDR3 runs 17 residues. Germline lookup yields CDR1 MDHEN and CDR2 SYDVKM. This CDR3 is CASSLQGIGDRNTEAFF. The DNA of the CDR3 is TGTGCCAGCAGTTTACAGGGCATTGGAGACAGGAACACTGAAGCTTTCTTT. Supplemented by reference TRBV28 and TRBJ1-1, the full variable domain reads DVKVTQSSRYLVKRTGEKVFLECVQDMDHENMFWYRQDPGLGLRLIYFSYDVKMKEKGDIPEGYSVSREKKERFSLILESASTNQTSMYLCASSLQGIGDRNTEAFFGQGTRLTVV.

CDR3 in amino acids: CASGVHVAGELFF. In nucleotides, the CDR3 is TGTGCCAGCGGGGTCCATGTAGCCGGGGAGCTGTTTTTT. V and J are TRBV6-5 and TRBJ2-2; D not certain. V shed 8 bases and J shed 6 bases, with 13 bases lying between them. Germline CDR1 is MNHEY and CDR2 is SVGAGI. CDR3 length equals 13 residues.

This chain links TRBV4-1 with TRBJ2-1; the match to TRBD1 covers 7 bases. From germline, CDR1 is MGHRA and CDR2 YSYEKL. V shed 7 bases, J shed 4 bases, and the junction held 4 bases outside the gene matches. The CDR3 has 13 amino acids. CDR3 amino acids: CASTRTGYNEQFF. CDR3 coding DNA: TGCGCCAGCACACGGACAGGTTACAATGAGCAGTTCTTC.

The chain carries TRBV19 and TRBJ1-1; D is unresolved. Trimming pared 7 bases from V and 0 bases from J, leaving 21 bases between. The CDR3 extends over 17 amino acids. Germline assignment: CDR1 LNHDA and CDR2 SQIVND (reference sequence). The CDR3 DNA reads TGTGCCAGTACCACTGGGCCGGCGACCATCATGAACACTGAAGCTTTCTTT. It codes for CASTTGPATIMNTEAFF.

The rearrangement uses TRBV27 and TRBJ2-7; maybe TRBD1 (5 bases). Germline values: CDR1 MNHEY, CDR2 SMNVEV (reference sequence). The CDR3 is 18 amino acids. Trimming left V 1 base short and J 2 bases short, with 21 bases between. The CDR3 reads CASSLFGRANIHAYEQYF. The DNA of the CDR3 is TGTGCCAGCAGTTTATTCGGCAGGGCCAATATCCACGCCTACGAGCAGTACTTC.

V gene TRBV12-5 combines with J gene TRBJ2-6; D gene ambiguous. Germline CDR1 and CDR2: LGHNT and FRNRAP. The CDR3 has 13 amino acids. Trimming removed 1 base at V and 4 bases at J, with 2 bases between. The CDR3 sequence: CASGLGGANVLTF. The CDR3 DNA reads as TGTGCTAGTGGTTTGGGAGGGGCCAACGTCCTGACTTTC.

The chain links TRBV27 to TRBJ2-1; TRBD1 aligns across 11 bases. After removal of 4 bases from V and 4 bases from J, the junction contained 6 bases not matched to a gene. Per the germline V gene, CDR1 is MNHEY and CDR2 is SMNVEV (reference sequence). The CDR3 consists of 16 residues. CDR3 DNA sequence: TGTGCCAGCAGTTCTTGGACAGGGGGCGCATACAATGAGCAGTTCTTC. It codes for CASSSWTGGAYNEQFF.